These T cell receptor beta chains were read from a single sample in a study of blood T cell repertoires in COVID-19. Assay: immunoSEQ multiplex PCR; the TCRdb copy retains only in-frame clones and omits some. The sample consists of about 190,000 clones, around nine tenths of them appearing once. Sequenced sample: peripheral blood. All receptors derive from a man aged 40-55 years with acute or convalescent COVID-19. The CDR3 runs from the conserved cysteine through the conserved F or W. D genes are given only for firm matches. Only part of the rows carry a size: once, few, many, or a class if the clone is expanded.

TRBJ2-1 TRBV6-2/TRBV6-3 NA NA CASSSAEYNEQFF TGTGCCAGCAGCTCCGCGGAATACAATGAGCAGTTCTTC
TRBJ2-1 TRBV6-5 NA once CASNRFYDEQFF TGTGCCAGCAATCGCTTCTACGATGAGCAGTTCTTC
TRBJ2-7 TRBV29-1 TRBD2 NA CSANTGGSYEQYF TGCAGCGCGAACACGGGGGGATCCTACGAGCAGTACTTC
TRBJ2-6 TRBV4-1 NA NA CASSQVVAGLTNSGANVLTF TGCGCCAGCAGCCAAGTCGTAGCAGGACTTACGAACTCTGGGGCCAACGTCCTGACTTTC
TRBJ1-2 TRBV2 NA NA CASSGGRDGYTF TGTGCCAGCAGTGGGGGCAGGGATGGCTACACCTTC
TRBJ1-1 TRBV30 NA NA CAWSVRRGLGTEAFF TGTGCCTGGAGTGTAAGACGGGGTTTGGGCACTGAAGCTTTCTTT
TRBJ2-1 TRBV30 NA NA CAWSGSRGNEQFF TGTGCCTGGAGTGGATCCAGGGGCAATGAGCAGTTCTTC
TRBJ2-1 TRBV5-6 TRBD1 NA CASSAYRGQSYNEQFF TGTGCCAGCAGCGCTTACAGGGGTCAATCCTACAATGAGCAGTTCTTC
TRBJ1-2 TRBV28 TRBD1 NA CASATGKYYGYTF TGTGCCAGCGCGACAGGGAAATACTATGGCTACACCTTC
TRBJ1-2 TRBV29-1 TRBD1 NA CSSTTGTGVGYTF TGCAGCTCAACCACCGGGACAGGGGTCGGCTACACCTTC
TRBJ2-7 TRBV2 TRBD1 NA CASSAFGQAGTEQYF TGTGCCAGCAGTGCATTCGGACAGGCAGGCACCGAGCAGTACTTC
TRBJ1-5 TRBV19 TRBD1 NA CASSIGTGSGEPQHF TGTGCCAGTAGTATAGGGACAGGGTCCGGGGAGCCCCAGCATTTT
TRBJ1-6 TRBV5-5 NA few CASSPDATGSPLHF TGTGCCAGCAGTCCTGACGCCACGGGGTCACCCCTCCACTTT
TRBJ2-5 TRBV19 TRBD2 NA CASSFLAGGAETQYF TGTGCCAGTAGTTTTCTAGCGGGGGGCGCAGAGACCCAGTACTTC
TRBJ1-1 TRBV6-5 NA NA CASKPPFGGDTEAFF TGTGCCAGCAAACCTCCTTTCGGGGGGGATACTGAAGCTTTCTTT
TRBJ1-4 TRBV9 TRBD1 NA CASSPTDRPFNEKLFF TGTGCCAGCAGCCCGACGGACAGGCCTTTTAATGAAAAACTGTTTTTT
TRBJ1-1 TRBV7-9 TRBD1 few CASSLDRGKAFF TGTGCCAGCAGCTTAGACAGGGGGAAAGCTTTCTTT
TRBJ1-2 TRBV19 NA NA CASSIIWDTSYGYTF TGTGCCAGTAGTATAATTTGGGACACCTCCTATGGCTACACCTTC
TRBJ2-7 TRBV5-1 TRBD2 NA CASSLGGLAGDEQYF TGCGCCAGCAGCTTGGGAGGACTAGCGGGGGACGAGCAGTACTTC
TRBJ1-1 TRBV7-6 NA NA CASSLDRFGASEAFF TGTGCCAGCAGCTTAGACCGGTTTGGGGCCTCTGAAGCTTTCTTT
TRBJ2-3 TRBV5-1 TRBD2 NA CASSGRLAGSTDTQYF TGCGCCAGCAGCGGTAGACTAGCGGGGAGCACAGATACGCAGTATTTT
TRBJ2-7 TRBV19 NA NA CASSAGQLYEQYF TGTGCCAGTAGTGCGGGACAGCTCTACGAGCAGTACTTC
TRBJ1-2 TRBV19 NA NA CASSMALGGNNYGYTF TGTGCCAGTAGTATGGCCCTGGGAGGGAATAACTATGGCTACACCTTC
TRBJ2-3 TRBV2 TRBD1 NA CASRRDRGPADTQYF TGTGCCAGCAGGAGGGACAGGGGGCCGGCAGATACGCAGTATTTT
TRBJ2-7 TRBV29-1 TRBD1 NA CSVKGTGASYEQYF TGCAGCGTAAAGGGGACAGGAGCCTCCTACGAGCAGTACTTC
TRBJ1-5 TRBV4-3 NA few CASSQEFRGNQPQHF TGCGCCAGCAGCCAAGAATTCAGGGGTAATCAGCCCCAGCATTTT
TRBJ1-2 TRBV19 NA NA CASSIVKGNYGYTF TGTGCCAGTAGTATAGTGAAGGGGAACTATGGCTACACCTTC
TRBJ2-7 TRBV20-1 NA NA CSASGGYEQYF TGCAGTGCTAGCGGTGGTTACGAGCAGTACTTC
TRBJ2-7 TRBV11-2 NA NA CASSTTPYEQYF TGTGCCAGCAGCACAACCCCCTACGAGCAGTACTTC
TRBJ2-2 TRBV2 TRBD1 NA CAKRDRAVGELFF TGTGCCAAACGGGACAGGGCGGTCGGGGAGCTGTTTTTT
TRBJ2-2 TRBV5-4 TRBD2 NA CASSLGTSGGASGELFF TGTGCCAGCAGCTTAGGAACTAGCGGGGGGGCCTCCGGGGAGCTGTTTTTT
TRBJ2-7 TRBV18 TRBD1 NA CASSPGTGVYEQYF TGTGCCAGCTCACCCGGGACAGGGGTCTACGAGCAGTACTTC
TRBJ2-7 TRBV7-9 TRBD1 NA CASIERGTGVISSYEQYF TGTGCCAGCATAGAGAGAGGGACAGGGGTCATCTCCTCCTACGAGCAGTACTTC
TRBJ2-5 TRBV7-3 NA NA CASSFSGETQYF TGTGCCAGCAGCTTTTCAGGCGAGACCCAGTACTTC
TRBJ2-7 TRBV12-3/TRBV12-4 NA NA CASQAGVSYEQYF TGTGCCAGCCAAGCAGGGGTATCTTACGAGCAGTACTTC
TRBJ1-1 TRBV4-3 NA NA CASSQGRAPGDTEAFF TGCGCCAGCAGCCAAGGGAGGGCCCCTGGGGATACTGAAGCTTTCTTT
TRBJ2-5 TRBV12-3/TRBV12-4 TRBD2 NA CASMASGQETQYF TGTGCCAGCATGGCTAGCGGACAAGAGACCCAGTACTTC
TRBJ2-5 TRBV9 TRBD2 NA CASSVGAVRGGQETQYF TGTGCCAGCAGCGTAGGGGCAGTGCGGGGGGGCCAGGAGACCCAGTACTTC
TRBJ2-1 TRBV4-2 TRBD1 NA CASSQDRGSGNEQFF TGTGCCAGCAGCCAGGACAGGGGGTCTGGCAATGAGCAGTTCTTC
TRBJ2-5 TRBV7-7 TRBD1 NA CASSPGRGETQYF TGTGCTAGCAGCCCGGGCAGGGGGGAGACCCAGTACTTC
TRBJ2-7 TRBV4-1 NA NA CASSQVTGGDEQYF TGCGCCAGCAGCCAGGTCACAGGGGGGGACGAGCAGTACTTC
TRBJ2-1 TRBV7-3 NA NA CASSFDRLNEQFF TGTGCCAGCAGCTTCGACAGGCTCAATGAGCAGTTCTTC
TRBJ2-2 TRBV5-4 TRBD1 NA CASSYDRGAGELFF TGTGCCAGCAGCTACGACAGGGGGGCCGGGGAGCTGTTTTTT
TRBJ2-1 TRBV6-5 TRBD1 NA CASRDQDRVMNEQFF TGTGCCAGCAGGGATCAGGACAGGGTAATGAATGAGCAGTTCTTC
TRBJ2-3 TRBV19 NA NA CASSRRGPAAGLEDTQYF TGTGCCAGCAGTCGAAGGGGCCCAGCGGCGGGGTTAGAAGATACGCAGTATTTT
TRBJ2-1 TRBV10-1 TRBD2 NA CASSPRTSGYNEQFF TGCGCCAGCAGTCCCCGGACTAGCGGATACAATGAGCAGTTCTTC
TRBJ2-5 TRBV7-9 TRBD2 NA CASSSLAGVETQYF TGTGCCAGCAGCTCCCTCGCGGGGGTAGAGACCCAGTACTTC
TRBJ1-3 TRBV7-8 NA NA CASSLAGTSGNTIYF TGTGCCAGCAGCTTAGCCGGGACTTCTGGAAACACCATATATTTT
TRBJ2-5 TRBV5-1 TRBD2 NA CASNLRDYQETQYF TGCGCCAGCAATCTCCGGGACTATCAAGAGACCCAGTACTTC
TRBJ2-5 TRBV6-5 TRBD2 NA CASLGRGRETQYF TGTGCCAGCCTAGGGAGGGGACGAGAGACCCAGTACTTC
TRBJ1-2 TRBV18 NA NA CASSPPGGYGYTF TGTGCCAGCTCACCACCGGGGGGCTATGGCTACACCTTC
TRBJ1-1 TRBV6-6 TRBD1 NA CASSLEGQLNTEAFF TGTGCCAGCAGTTTAGAGGGACAGTTGAACACTGAAGCTTTCTTT
TRBJ1-5 TRBV6-6 TRBD1 NA CASSQDRGDANQPQHF TGTGCCAGCAGCCAGGACAGGGGAGACGCCAATCAGCCCCAGCATTTT
TRBJ1-2 TRBV5-1 TRBD1 NA CASSFSDREGYGYTF TGCGCCAGCAGCTTCTCGGACAGGGAGGGCTATGGCTACACCTTC
TRBJ2-1 TRBV7-8 TRBD2 NA CASSPRLAGGNNEQFF TGTGCCAGCAGCCCTCGACTAGCGGGGGGGAACAATGAGCAGTTCTTC